This T cell receptor beta chain originates from a study of T-cell reconstitution after alpha-beta-depleted transplantation in children. The TCRbeta library incorporated unique molecular identifiers. TCRdb processed the PCR reads anew with MiXCR; each CDR3 protein has one entry. Here the sample spans 490,000 or so distinct CDR3 sequences, under 12% being singletons. CDR1 is DFQATT and CDR2 is SNEGSKA in the germline V gene (reference sequence). The CDR3 is made up of 15 amino acids. After removal of 5 bases from V and 6 bases from J, the junction contained 7 bases not matched to a gene. A few counts support this clonotype.

J is TRBJ2-1 and V is TRBV20-1; 13 nucleotides match TRBD2. The clonotype was recovered from a child aged 2-15 years with inherited bone marrow failure, due to receive a stem cell transplant. The sample in question was PBMCs, obtained before TCRalphabeta/CD19-depleted stem cell transplant. This CDR3 reads CSADNWTSGGNEQFF. The DNA for the CDR3 is TGCAGTGCTGACAACTGGACTAGCGGGGGCAATGAGCAGTTCTTC.